Below, 26 T cell receptor beta chains from the same sample are listed, as sequenced in a study of T cell responses to AZD1222 COVID-19 vaccine. TCRdb keeps only in-frame clones here, not all; method: immunoSEQ multiplex PCR. The table lists roughly 80,000 clones, about 84% of them singletons, with approximately 2.9% in the top ten. The specimen was peripheral blood, collected on day 0 of AZD1222 vaccination. Every receptor here comes from an adult in good health.

The CDR3 nucleotides are TGTGCCAGCAGTTATACCCCGGGACAACAATACGAGCAGTACTTC. The encoded protein is CASSYTPGQQYEQYF. The V and J genes are TRBV6-5 and TRBJ2-7; TRBD1 is a possible D gene (6 bases). CDR1 and CDR2 from the germline V gene are MNHEY and SVGAGI. Trimming left V 3 bases short and J 4 bases short, with 16 bases between. This CDR3 has 15 amino acids.

The J gene is TRBJ2-1, the V gene TRBV16; TRBD1 aligns across 7 bases. The CDR3 extends over 21 amino acids. The germline V gene encodes CDR1 KGHSY and CDR2 FQNENV. The V gene end was trimmed by 2 bases and the J gene end by 5 bases; junction bases not matched to a gene: 24. The CDR3 loop is CASSQSFYDRVISPNDNEQFF. CDR3 sequence (DNA): TGTGCCAGCAGCCAAAGTTTCTACGACAGGGTGATTTCCCCAAACGACAATGAGCAGTTCTTC.

This clone was found a few times. V is TRBV4-1 and J is TRBJ2-5; D uncertain. This CDR3 region has 16 residues. Trimming shortened V by 0 bases and J by 4 bases, and 15 bases separated the two germline ends. Germline CDR1 MGHRA, CDR2 YSYEKL. The CDR3 coding sequence is TGCGCCAGCAGCCAAGATCGTGGGGTTTCAGGAGAGACCCAGTACTTC. Its translation: CASSQDRGVSGETQYF.

The chain combines TRBV27 with TRBJ2-3; the match to TRBD1 covers 9 bases. V dropped 3 bases and J dropped 3; count of bases not matched to a gene: 10. Per germline, CDR1 MNHEY and CDR2 SMNVEV (reference sequence). This CDR3 spans 17 amino acids. The CDR3 DNA reads as TGTGCCAGCAGTTTTCTACAGGGGGCGCTTTGGACAGATACGCAGTATTTT. Translating gives CASSFLQGALWTDTQYF.

The chain has TRBV7-2 and TRBJ2-1; 10 bases fit TRBD2. V lost 1 base and J lost 3; bases outside the gene matches: 6. The CDR3 is 17 amino acids. CDR1 is SGHTA and CDR2 is FQGNSA in the germline V gene. The CDR3 DNA reads as TGTGCCAGCAGCTTAGGCCCCGTAGCGGGGGGCTACAATGAGCAGTTCTTC. Protein sequence: CASSLGPVAGGYNEQFF.

This chain links TRBV6-5 with TRBJ2-1; a possible D gene is TRBD2 (6 bases). In germline, CDR1 is MNHEY, CDR2 SVGAGI. The CDR3 loop spans 15 amino acids. Trimming removed 0 bases from V and 7 bases from J, with 13 bases in between. In nucleotides, the CDR3 is TGTGCCAGCAGTTACTCCCCCGGGGGAGTGAATGAGCAGTTCTTC. It encodes CASSYSPGGVNEQFF.

The chain recombines TRBV15 with TRBJ2-1, with 8 bases fitting TRBD1. Unmatched junction bases numbered 9, after V lost 1 base and J lost 10 bases. Germline loops: CDR1 LNHNV, CDR2 YYDKDF (reference sequence). This CDR3 contains 15 residues. The CDR3 DNA sequence: TGTGCCACCAGCAGAGGAGGGGGACAGGATCGGGAGCAGTTCTTC. Its translation is CATSRGGGQDREQFF.

This clone has only one observation. The V and J genes are TRBV7-2 and TRBJ2-1, with 8 bases matching TRBD1. CDR1 and CDR2 (germline): SGHTA, FQGNSA. The length of the CDR3 is 15 residues. V shed 5 bases, J shed 2 bases, and the junction held 5 bases outside the gene matches. The CDR3 loop reads CASSLGTGTYNEQFF. The CDR3 DNA is TGTGCCAGCAGCCTCGGGACAGGTACCTACAATGAGCAGTTCTTC.

This clone was seen a single time. The CDR3 bases are TGTGCCACCAGCAGAGATCCCGTGAGCAATCAGCCCCAGCATTTT. Protein product: CATSRDPVSNQPQHF. The chain joins TRBV15 to TRBJ1-5; D ambiguous. The CDR3 is 15 amino acids. Germline V gene sequence: CDR1 LNHNV, CDR2 YYDKDF (reference sequence). The ends were cut back, 0 bases at V and 1 base at J, with 7 bases in the middle. The full variable domain, in which reference TRBV15 and TRBJ1-5 provide the parts outside the CDR3, is DAMVIQNPRYQVTQFGKPVTLSCSQTLNHNVMYWYQQKSSQAPKLLFHYYDKDFNNEADTPDNFQSRRPNTSFCFLDIRSPGLGDTAMYLCATSRDPVSNQPQHFGDGTRLSIL.

The chain is built from TRBV5-4 and TRBJ1-3; no firm D call. Trimming stripped 1 base from V and 2 bases from J, with 10 bases between. The CDR3 has 15 residues. The germline V gene has CDR1 SGHNT and CDR2 YYREEE (reference sequence). The CDR3 nucleotides are TGTGCCAGCAGCTTGACGGGCCAGGCTGGAAACACCATATATTTT. It yields the protein CASSLTGQAGNTIYF.

The gene calls are TRBV7-8 and TRBJ1-5, with 8 bases aligning to TRBD1. V gave up 8 bases and J gave up 3 bases; unmatched junction bases: 3. The CDR3 is 13 residues long. Per the germline V gene, CDR1 is SGHVS and CDR2 is FQNEAQ. CDR3 sequence reads: CASSTGDNQPQHF. CDR3 coding DNA: TGTGCCAGCTCGACAGGGGACAATCAGCCCCAGCATTTT.

This sequence joins TRBV4-3 and TRBJ2-1; D is perhaps TRBD1 (5 bases). This CDR3 region has 14 residues. Germline values: CDR1 LGHNA, CDR2 YSLEER. Trimming shortened V by 1 base and J by 7 bases, and 11 bases separated the two germline ends. This CDR3 is CASSQGAGRNEQFF. The CDR3 DNA sequence: TGCGCCAGCAGCCAAGGGGCAGGGCGAAATGAGCAGTTCTTC.

This chain connects TRBV5-4 to TRBJ1-2; 7 bases fit TRBD1. CDR1 and CDR2 from the germline V gene are SGHNT and YYREEE (reference sequence). CDR3 size: 14 residues. V lost 2 bases to trimming and J lost 4 bases; unmatched junction nucleotides: 5. The CDR3 loop is CASSLTGVGYGYTF. For the CDR3, the DNA is TGTGCCAGCAGCTTAACAGGGGTAGGCTATGGCTACACCTTC. The entire variable domain, with the rest obtained from reference TRBV5-4 and TRBJ1-2, is as follows: ETGVTQSPTHLIKTRGQQVTLRCSSQSGHNTVSWYQQALGQGPQFIFQYYREEENGRGNFPPRFSGLQFPNYSSELNVNALELDDSALYLCASSLTGVGYGYTFGSGTRLTVV.

The rearrangement uses TRBV19 and TRBJ1-2; no clear D. The V and J ends lost 3 bases and 2 bases respectively, with 19 bases between them. Germline V gene sequence: CDR1 LNHDA, CDR2 SQIVND (reference sequence). The CDR3 contains 17 residues. DNA of the CDR3: TGTGCCAGTAGTATTAGTTCGCGTTACAGATTAAACTATGGCTACACCTTC. Residues: CASSISSRYRLNYGYTF.

The chain combines TRBV29-1 with TRBJ1-4, with D maybe TRBD1 (5 bases). Germline CDR1 SQVTM, CDR2 ANQGSEA. V was cut by 6 bases and J by 8 bases, with 16 bases left in between. The length of the CDR3 is 13 residues. The CDR3 DNA is TGCAGCGTCGCGATGGGGCGGGGGGAAAAACTGTTTTTT. This codes for CSVAMGRGEKLFF.

This chain links TRBV5-5 with TRBJ1-1; TRBD1 matches 7 bases. CDR1 and CDR2 (germline): SGHKS, YYEKEE (reference sequence). The CDR3 is 14 residues long. The V and J ends lost 0 bases and 11 bases, in that order; junction bases with no gene match: 10. CDR3 residues: CASSLGGTAVGAFF. The CDR3 DNA sequence: TGTGCCAGCAGCTTGGGAGGGACAGCGGTGGGCGCTTTCTTT. The variable domain in full, with the rest retrieved from reference TRBV5-5 and TRBJ1-1, is DAGVTQSPTHLIKTRGQQVTLRCSPISGHKSVSWYQQVLGQGPQFIFQYYEKEERGRGNFPDRFSARQFPNYSSELNVNALLLGDSALYLCASSLGGTAVGAFFGQGTRLTVV.

The chain uses TRBV4-2 and TRBJ1-3; D not resolved. The V gene lost 4 bases and the J gene lost 0 bases, with 13 bases spanning the gap. This CDR3 has 16 residues. Germline V CDR1 and CDR2: LGHNA, YNFKEQ. Here the CDR3 reads CASSLNTANSGNTIYF. DNA for the CDR3: TGTGCCAGCAGCCTAAACACTGCCAACTCTGGAAACACCATATATTTT.

J is TRBJ2-1 and V is TRBV3-1 (or the pseudogene TRBV3-2); TRBD2 agrees at 14 bases. Germline V CDR1 and CDR2: LGHDT, YNNKEL (reference sequence). Trimming at V came to 4 bases and at J to 8 bases, leaving 7 bases not matched to a gene. The CDR3 spans 16 residues. CDR3 sequence (DNA): TGTGCCAGCAGCCCAGTTGGACTAGCGGGGGGTGATGAGCAGTTCTTC. Translating gives CASSPVGLAGGDEQFF.

The chain joins TRBV27 to TRBJ2-2, with 8 bases lining up with TRBD1. Trimming removed 8 bases from V and 3 bases from J; junction bases left unmatched: 14. The CDR3 totals 17 residues. Germline-derived CDR1 and CDR2 are MNHEY and SMNVEV (reference sequence). CDR3 sequence: CASGRGRVAGDTGELFF. The CDR3 DNA follows: TGTGCCAGCGGCAGGGGGCGCGTGGCTGGGGACACCGGGGAGCTGTTTTTT.

CDR3 DNA sequence: TGTGCCACCGATGAGGGACTAGAGAGTTTAACGCAGTATTTT. Translation gives CATDEGLESLTQYF. The chain employs TRBV10-3 and TRBJ2-3; 8 nucleotides match TRBD2. CDR1 is ENHRY, CDR2 SYGVKD, per germline. The CDR3 is 14 amino acids. Trimming took 10 bases from V and 9 from J; bases not matched to a gene: 15.

The chain joins TRBV6-2 or TRBV6-3 to TRBJ2-5; D could derive from TRBD1 or TRBD2 (7 bases each). V was trimmed by 5 bases and J by 5 bases, leaving 15 bases between them. Germline V lookup: CDR1 MNHEY, CDR2 SVGEGT. This CDR3 contains 14 residues. In DNA form, the CDR3 reads TGTGCCAGCAGTCACAGACAGGGAGGGGAGACCCAGTACTTC. This codes for CASSHRQGGETQYF.

V gene TRBV7-8 combines with J gene TRBJ2-7; 8 bases match TRBD1. J lost 2 bases, V lost 5 bases, and 11 bases had no gene match. This CDR3 comprises 16 residues. Germline lookup yields CDR1 SGHVS and CDR2 FQNEAQ. CDR3 sequence reads: CASSPTGTGATYEQYF. CDR3 bases: TGTGCCAGCAGCCCTACAGGGACAGGCGCCACCTACGAGCAGTACTTC.

This clone was seen just once. The V gene is TRBV6-1, the J gene TRBJ2-7; D perhaps matches TRBD1 (5 bases). The ends were cut back, 1 base at V and 3 bases at J, with 10 bases in the middle. CDR1 and CDR2 from the germline V gene are MNHNS and SASEGT. This CDR3 has 14 residues. CDR3 in amino acids: CASSEEVGRYEQYF. For the CDR3, the DNA is TGTGCCAGCAGTGAAGAGGTGGGGCGCTACGAGCAGTACTTC.

J is TRBJ1-6 and V is TRBV7-8, with D unclear. Germline V gene lookup returns CDR1 SGHVS and CDR2 FQNEAQ. The ends were cut back, 0 bases at V and 7 bases at J, with 7 bases in the middle. The CDR3 is 14 residues long. DNA for the CDR3: TGTGCCAGCAGCTTAGCTAGGGAAAATTCACCCCTCCACTTT. It specifies CASSLARENSPLHF.

The V gene is TRBV9, the J gene TRBJ1-5, with D possibly being TRBD1 (5 bases). Per the germline V gene, CDR1 is SGDLS and CDR2 is YYNGEE. The V and J ends lost 0 bases and 6 bases respectively, with 10 bases between them. The CDR3 contains 14 residues. The CDR3 here is CASSVGGDGQPQHF. In nucleotides, the CDR3 is TGTGCCAGCAGCGTAGGAGGGGACGGTCAGCCCCAGCATTTT. Together with reference TRBV9 and TRBJ1-5, the CDR3 gives the full variable domain: DSGVTQTPKHLITATGQRVTLRCSPRSGDLSVYWYQQSLDQGLQFLIQYYNGEERAKGNILERFSAQQFPDLHSELNLSSLELGDSALYFCASSVGGDGQPQHFGDGTRLSIL.

This clone was found a few times. The chain carries TRBV12-3 or TRBV12-4 and TRBJ2-7; D is unresolved. Deletions cut 0 bases from V and 5 bases from J, with 5 bases between. CDR3 length: 12 amino acids. The CDR3 protein is CASSLAGNEQYF. In nucleotides, the CDR3 is TGTGCCAGCAGTTTAGCAGGGAACGAGCAGTACTTC.